This T cell receptor beta chain was recorded in a study of T cells in localized non-small cell lung cancer. The study's findings and limits: A median of around 58 clones ranked among the top 100 in tumor appeared in adjacent lung. Higher blood T cell density tracked longer overall survival. Highest T cell clonality was seen in uninvolved adjacent lung, surpassing that measured in tumor. Sequencing was limited to one tumor region, leaving the possibility of heterogeneity open.

On this clone itself: The antigen is undetermined.

V was pared by 5 bases and J by 1 base, with 17 bases between. The CDR3 is 16 amino acids. In germline, CDR1 is MDHEN, CDR2 SYDVKM. Profiled with immunoSEQ multiplex PCR; TCRdb holds only in-frame clones, not every one. The sample shows about 130,000 clones, 70% to 90% of them seen only once. This TCR came from a female donor over 55 with stage I lung adenocarcinoma. The J gene is TRBJ1-1, the V gene TRBV28; D is undetermined. Here the sequenced sample was peripheral blood, taken before any cancer treatment. The CDR3 loop reads CASSASGLVGNTEAFF. For the CDR3, the DNA is TGTGCCAGCAGTGCTTCGGGCCTCGTGGGGAACACTGAAGCTTTCTTT.